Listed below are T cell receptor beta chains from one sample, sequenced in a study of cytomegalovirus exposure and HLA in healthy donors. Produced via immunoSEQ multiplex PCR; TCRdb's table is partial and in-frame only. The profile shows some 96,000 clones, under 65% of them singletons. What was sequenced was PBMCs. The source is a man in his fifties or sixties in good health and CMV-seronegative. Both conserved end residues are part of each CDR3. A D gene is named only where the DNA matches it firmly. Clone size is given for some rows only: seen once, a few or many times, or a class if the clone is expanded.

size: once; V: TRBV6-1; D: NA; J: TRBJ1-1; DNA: TGTGCCAGCGAGGGGGTCACGGACGAAGCTTTCTTT; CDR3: CASEGVTDEAFF
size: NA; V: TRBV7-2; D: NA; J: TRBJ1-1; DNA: TGTGCCAGCAGCCAAGCGGGCTCAGGAAACACTGAAGCTTTCTTT; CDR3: CASSQAGSGNTEAFF
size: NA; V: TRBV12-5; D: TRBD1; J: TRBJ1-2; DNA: TGTGCTAGTGGTTTGGTACAGGGGGTTTGGTATGGCTACACCTTC; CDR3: CASGLVQGVWYGYTF
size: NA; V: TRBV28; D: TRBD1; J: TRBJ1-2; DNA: TGTGCCAGCAGTGGCGGGACAGGGGGATTTTTGGGCGGCTACACCTTC; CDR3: CASSGGTGGFLGGYTF
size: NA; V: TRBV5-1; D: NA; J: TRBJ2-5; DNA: TGCGCCAGCAGCTTGGCCACGGGAGCCATAGAGACCCAGTACTTC; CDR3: CASSLATGAIETQYF
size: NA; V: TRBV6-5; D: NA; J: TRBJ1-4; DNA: TGTGCCAGCGGGGGCAGGGTTGCAACTAATGAAAAACTGTTTTTT; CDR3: CASGGRVATNEKLFF
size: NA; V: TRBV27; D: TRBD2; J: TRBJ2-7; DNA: TGTGCCAGCAGTTTAATAGCGGGCCACTACGAGCAGTACTTC; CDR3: CASSLIAGHYEQYF
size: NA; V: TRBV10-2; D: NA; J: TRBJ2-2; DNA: TGCGCCAGCAGTGTGGCGGACACCGGGGAGCTGTTTTTT; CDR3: CASSVADTGELFF
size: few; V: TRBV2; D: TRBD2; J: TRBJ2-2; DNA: TGTGCCAGCAGTGGGGATAGCGGGGTTGTCGGGGAGCTGTTTTTT; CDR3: CASSGDSGVVGELFF
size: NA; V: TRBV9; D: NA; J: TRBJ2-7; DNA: TGTGCCAGCAGCGTTACGCAGGGAGGCTACGAGCAGTACTTC; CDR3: CASSVTQGGYEQYF
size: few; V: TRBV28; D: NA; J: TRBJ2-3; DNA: TGTGCCATCCAAGAGGGGGGGCCGGTAGATACGCAGTATTTT; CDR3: CAIQEGGPVDTQYF
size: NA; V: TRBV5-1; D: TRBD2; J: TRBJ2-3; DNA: TGCGCCAGCAGCTTGGGTACAACGGGGGGGCTCACAGATACGCAGTATTTT; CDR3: CASSLGTTGGLTDTQYF
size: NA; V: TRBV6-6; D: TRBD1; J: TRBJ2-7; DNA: TGTGCCAGCAGTTACCGGGGACAGAGGAGTAGCGAGCAGTACTTC; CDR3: CASSYRGQRSSEQYF
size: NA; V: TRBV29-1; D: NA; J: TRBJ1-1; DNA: TGCAGCGGACGGACAGCGAACACTGAAGCTTTCTTT; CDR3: CSGRTANTEAFF
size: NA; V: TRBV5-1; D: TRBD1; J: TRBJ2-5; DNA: TGCGCCAGCAGCTTGGAGTGGGGACAGGAAGAGACCCAGTACTTC; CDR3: CASSLEWGQEETQYF
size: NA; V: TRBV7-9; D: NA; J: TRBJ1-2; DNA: TGTGCCAGCAGCTTAGGTGGCGGTCAGACTAAATATGGCTACACCTTC; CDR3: CASSLGGGQTKYGYTF
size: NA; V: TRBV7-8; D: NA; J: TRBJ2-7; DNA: TGTGCCAGCAGCTTTCTGTCGACTAGAGCCTACGAGCAGTACTTC; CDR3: CASSFLSTRAYEQYF
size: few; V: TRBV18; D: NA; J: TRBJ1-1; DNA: TGTGCCAGCTCACCCTCACAGGGTTTCCCTCCTTTGGAGTCGGCTGAAGCTTTCTTT; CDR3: CASSPSQGFPPLESAEAFF
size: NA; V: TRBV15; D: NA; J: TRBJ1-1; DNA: TGTGCCACCAGCAGAGATACAATCTCTACTGAAGCTTTCTTT; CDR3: CATSRDTISTEAFF
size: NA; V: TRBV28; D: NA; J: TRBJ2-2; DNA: TGTGCCAGCAGATCCGGGACAAGCACCGGGGAGCTGTTTTTT; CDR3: CASRSGTSTGELFF
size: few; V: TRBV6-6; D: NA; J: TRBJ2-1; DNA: TGTGCCAGCACCTGGGGAGGGGGGGGCAATGAGCAGTTCTTC; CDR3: CASTWGGGGNEQFF
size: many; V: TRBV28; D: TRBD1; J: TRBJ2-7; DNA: TGTGCCAGCAGTTTATGGGGGGCCGGGACAGGGGGGAACGAGCAGTACTTC; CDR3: CASSLWGAGTGGNEQYF
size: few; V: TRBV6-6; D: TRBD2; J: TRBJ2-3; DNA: TGTGCCAGCAGACGGACTGGGGGGGCAGATACGCAGTATTTT; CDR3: CASRRTGGADTQYF
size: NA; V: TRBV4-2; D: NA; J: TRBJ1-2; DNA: TGTGCCAGCAGCCAAGACCCACAGCCCTATGGCTACACCTTC; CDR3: CASSQDPQPYGYTF
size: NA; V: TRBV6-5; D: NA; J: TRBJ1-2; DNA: TGTGCCAGCAGCCGAAGTGTGGACGGGGGTGGCTACACCTTC; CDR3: CASSRSVDGGGYTF
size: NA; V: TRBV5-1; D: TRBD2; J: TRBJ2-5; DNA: TGCGCCAGCAGCCGTTCTAGCGGGAGCGGAGAGACCCAGTACTTC; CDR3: CASSRSSGSGETQYF
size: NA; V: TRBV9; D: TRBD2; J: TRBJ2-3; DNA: TGTGCCAGCAGCCTAGCGGGAGGGAAGGGAGATACGCAGTATTTT; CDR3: CASSLAGGKGDTQYF
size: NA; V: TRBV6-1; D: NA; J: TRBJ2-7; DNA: TGTGCCAGCAGTGAAGTTCCCGTCTACGAGCAGTACTTC; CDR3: CASSEVPVYEQYF
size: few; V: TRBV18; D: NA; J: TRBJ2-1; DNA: TGTGCCAGCTCACCAGGGGAGGGGGCCTACAATGAGCAGTTCTTC; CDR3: CASSPGEGAYNEQFF
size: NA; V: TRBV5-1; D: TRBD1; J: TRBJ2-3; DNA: TGCGCCAGCAGCCCCGGGACAGGGGGCGGGGATACGCAGTATTTT; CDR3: CASSPGTGGGDTQYF